The 11 T cell receptor beta chains below come from one sample, sequenced in a study of tissue T cells after allogeneic stem cell transplantation. Measured with immunoSEQ multiplex PCR; TCRdb has only the in-frame clones, and not every one. Of 20,000 to 30,000 clones in the sample, about 90% were seen once. The sequencing used blood, collected before transplantation. The receptors originated from a male donor older than 55 who later had graft-versus-host disease after an allogeneic stem cell transplant.

CDR3 sequence: CASSFRRVTEAFF. The CDR3 nucleotides are TGTGCCAGCAGTTTCCGCAGGGTAACTGAAGCTTTCTTT. The rearrangement links TRBV27 to TRBJ1-1; D possibly corresponds to TRBD1 (5 bases). In germline, CDR1 is MNHEY, CDR2 SMNVEV (reference sequence). The CDR3 runs to 13 residues. Trimming took 3 bases from V and 5 from J, leaving 10 bases between them.

V is TRBV20-1 and J is TRBJ2-2, with 9 positions matching TRBD2. CDR1 is DFQATT, CDR2 SNEGSKA, per germline (reference sequence). The CDR3 spans 16 residues. With 3 bases clipped from V and 0 bases from J, the junction kept 5 bases outside the gene matches. CDR3 coding DNA: TGCAGTGCTAGTTCTTCTAGCGGGGCGAACACCGGGGAGCTGTTTTTT. Its protein product is CSASSSSGANTGELFF.

The CDR3 spells CASSYKRTGTHGYTF. CDR3 nucleotide sequence: TGTGCCAGCAGTTACAAGAGGACAGGGACGCATGGCTACACCTTC. The chain recombines TRBV6-2 or TRBV6-3 with TRBJ1-2, with TRBD1 matching 8 bases. CDR1 and CDR2 (germline): MNHEY, SVGEGT. The length of the CDR3 is 15 residues. With 2 bases clipped from V and 6 bases from J, the junction kept 8 bases outside the gene matches.

The rearrangement joins TRBV11-3 to TRBJ2-7; either TRBD1 or TRBD2 may supply D (6 bases each). CDR3 length equals 14 residues. V lost 5 bases and J 0 bases, leaving 11 bases between the germline ends. The germline V gene encodes CDR1 SGHNT and CDR2 YENEEA. The CDR3 sequence is CASSSGGGSYEQYF. The CDR3 coding sequence is TGTGCCAGCAGCAGCGGAGGGGGCTCCTACGAGCAGTACTTC.

The chain employs TRBV6-1 and TRBJ1-5; no firm D call. Germline V gene sequence: CDR1 MNHNS, CDR2 SASEGT. V was pared by 3 bases and J by 7 bases, with 10 bases between. The CDR3 is made up of 13 amino acids. DNA for the CDR3: TGTGCCAGCAGTGAGAACCAGTTCCAGCCCCAGCATTTT. Protein sequence: CASSENQFQPQHF.

V usage is TRBV7-3 and J usage is TRBJ2-6; 9 bases match TRBD1. The V gene's germline CDR1 is SGHTA and CDR2 FQGTGA. V lost 4 bases, J lost 0 bases, and 7 bases stayed unmatched. The CDR3 spans 18 residues. The CDR3: CASSSAGTGTSGANVLTF. CDR3 sequence (DNA): TGTGCCAGCAGCTCCGCCGGGACAGGGACCTCTGGGGCCAACGTCCTGACTTTC.

The chain employs TRBV24-1 and TRBJ2-7; 9 bases match TRBD1. This CDR3 spans 15 amino acids. CDR1 is KGHDR and CDR2 is SFDVKD in the germline V gene. V shed 5 bases and J 2 bases; nucleotides not matched to a gene: 6. CDR3: CATSGRDRVTYEQYF. CDR3 nucleotides: TGTGCCACCAGTGGTCGGGACAGGGTAACCTACGAGCAGTACTTC.

V and J are TRBV29-1 and TRBJ2-1; 9 bases fit TRBD1. The CDR3 loop spans 13 amino acids. J gave up 1 base and V 7 bases, and 2 bases lay outside the gene matches. The germline V gene has CDR1 SQVTM and CDR2 ANQGSEA. The CDR3 DNA follows: TGCAGCGGAGGACAGGGGTCCTACAATGAGCAGTTCTTC. This sequence encodes CSGGQGSYNEQFF.

This clone was detected only a few times. V is TRBV24-1 and J is TRBJ2-2, with D possibly matching TRBD2 (5 bases). CDR3 size: 15 residues. Germline V lookup: CDR1 KGHDR, CDR2 SFDVKD. With 8 bases removed from V and 1 base from J, the gap between germline ends came to 13 bases. The CDR3 region is CATIYGEMNTGELFF. CDR3 nucleotides: TGTGCCACCATATACGGGGAAATGAACACCGGGGAGCTGTTTTTT.

The chain joins TRBV7-9 to TRBJ2-1, with D unresolved. V was pared by 3 bases and J by 5 bases, with 11 bases between. The CDR3 totals 14 residues. CDR1 SEHNR and CDR2 FQNEAQ come from the germline V gene (reference sequence). The CDR3 DNA follows: TGTGCCAGCAGCTTCCGCTCTAAGGACAATGAGCAGTTCTTC. This gives the protein CASSFRSKDNEQFF.

The chain uses TRBV28 and TRBJ2-1; D possibly uses TRBD1 or TRBD2 (5 bases each). Trimming cost V 6 bases and J 8 bases, with 17 bases left between them. There are 14 residues in the CDR3. In germline, CDR1 is MDHEN, CDR2 SYDVKM. In DNA form, the CDR3 reads TGTGCCAGCAGCCCCGGGACCTTCGTGGATGAGCAGTTCTTC. Its protein product is CASSPGTFVDEQFF.